The sequence of this TCR beta chain was determined in a study of graft-versus-host responses after intestinal transplantation. Overall study context: Recipients were given multivisceral, liver-intestinal, or isolated intestinal transplants.

The repertoire was sequenced with immunoSEQ multiplex PCR; TCRdb's copy has only in-frame clones and lacks some. Among about 130,000 clones listed, roughly nine tenths were seen once. A remark on this clone: What it binds is not known. Other nucleotide sequences in the sample specify the same CDR3.

The study's findings and limits: Recipient bone marrow held GvH clones, some seen earlier in ileum or blood. The highest levels of circulating GvH clones went along with early declines in HvG clones after transplant.

The sequence was collected from a human donor who received an intestinal transplant. The source material was unstimulated CD4+ T cells sorted from spleen or lymph node cells, sampled before intestinal transplant.

In DNA, the CDR3 is TGTGCCAGCAGCTTGGCCTCAGGGCGGAGTGGCTACACCTTC. It specifies CASSLASGRSGYTF. This rearrangement joins TRBV5-4 to TRBJ1-2, with a tentative D call TRBD1 (5 bases). V lost 0 bases and J 7 bases, leaving 13 bases between the germline ends. Per the germline V gene, CDR1 is SGHNT and CDR2 is YYREEE (reference sequence). The CDR3 extends over 14 amino acids.